The 30 T cell receptor beta chains listed next were all sequenced from one sample in a study of vaccination effects on CD4 cells after COVID-19. Culture lasted roughly eleven days before CD4+ T cell isolation. Vaccination of participants consisted of two doses of either the BNT162b2 or mRNA-1273 vaccine. Sequenced by immunoSEQ multiplex PCR; TCRdb stores in-frame clones only, minus some. The repertoire holds tens of thousands of clones, with 70% to 80% as singletons. The antigens these receptors bind are not known. Here the sequenced sample was CD4+ T cells from PBMCs cultured without peptide, taken after COVID-19 vaccination. Receptors originate from a human donor who received a COVID-19 vaccine.

The genes are TRBV7-8 and TRBJ1-5, with D unresolved. Trimming took off 0 bases at V and 6 bases at J, with 12 bases between the two ends. This CDR3 is built from 15 residues. Per germline, CDR1 SGHVS and CDR2 FQNEAQ. The CDR3 region has the DNA TGTGCCAGCAGCTTAGCGAAGGGTCATGGTCAGCCCCAGCATTTT. This codes for CASSLAKGHGQPQHF.

This clone was found a few times. The rearrangement uses TRBV3-1 (or the pseudogene TRBV3-2) and TRBJ2-2; unclear D gene. The V end lost 3 bases, the J end lost 6 bases, and 8 bases lay between the germline ends. CDR3 length: 13 amino acids. Germline V gene lookup returns CDR1 LGHDT and CDR2 YNNKEL (reference sequence). The CDR3 spells CASSHLGAGELFF. CDR3 bases: TGTGCCAGCAGCCATCTTGGAGCCGGGGAGCTGTTTTTT.

The chain combines TRBV7-8 with TRBJ2-7; 7 bases agree with TRBD2. CDR1 is SGHVS, CDR2 FQNEAQ, per germline. Trimming took 1 base from V and 2 from J; bases not matched to a gene: 8. The CDR3 sequence is 16 residues long. CDR3 region: CASSLEVGGGTYEQYV. For the CDR3, the DNA is TGTGCCAGCAGCTTAGAGGTCGGGGGAGGGACCTACGAGCAGTACGTC.

J is TRBJ1-2 and V is TRBV6-5; a possible D gene is TRBD1 (5 bases). Trimming left V 6 bases short and J 8 bases short, with 19 bases between. From germline, CDR1 is MNHEY and CDR2 SVGAGI. CDR3 size: 14 residues. The CDR3 DNA sequence: TGTGCCAGCAGCCCCCAGGATAGGGGAAGAGGCTACACCTTC. Translating gives CASSPQDRGRGYTF.

As concerns this clone: Distinct nucleotide sequences in the sample also encode this CDR3. The chain employs TRBV29-1 and TRBJ1-2, with TRBD1 identical over 12 bases. The V and J ends lost 6 bases and 8 bases, in that order; junction bases with no gene match: 7. There are 13 residues in the CDR3. Germline CDR1 SQVTM, CDR2 ANQGSEA. The CDR3 loop is CSVVGQGAWGYTF. For the CDR3, the DNA is TGCAGCGTCGTGGGACAGGGGGCCTGGGGCTACACCTTC.

The chain links TRBV12-3 or TRBV12-4 to TRBJ1-3; D uncertain. Trimming took 7 bases from V and 3 from J, leaving 7 bases between them. The CDR3 consists of 12 residues. The DNA for the CDR3 is TGTGCCAGCAACCGGGGTGGAAACACCATATATTTT. It specifies CASNRGGNTIYF.

The chain uses TRBV6-6 and TRBJ1-3, with D possibly being TRBD1 (6 bases). This CDR3 spans 16 amino acids. Germline V lookup: CDR1 MNHNY, CDR2 SVGAGI (reference sequence). V was pared by 0 bases and J by 2 bases, with 11 bases between. The CDR3 sequence: CASSYSQGTAGNTIYF. The CDR3 nucleotides read TGTGCCAGCAGTTACTCGCAGGGGACGGCTGGAAACACCATATATTTT.

The V and J genes are TRBV7-9 and TRBJ1-2; D is unresolved. CDR1 and CDR2 from the germline V gene are SEHNR and FQNEAQ (reference sequence). CDR3 length: 14 amino acids. V shed 2 bases and J shed 0 bases, with 7 bases lying between them. CDR3: CASSLLGTNYGYTF. The CDR3 bases are TGTGCCAGCAGCTTACTGGGCACTAACTATGGCTACACCTTC.

This clone was counted between two and nine times. The J gene is TRBJ1-6, the V gene TRBV19, with a tentative D call TRBD1 (5 bases). Germline V gene lookup returns CDR1 LNHDA and CDR2 SQIVND (reference sequence). The CDR3 length is 13 residues. Deletions cut 8 bases from V and 5 bases from J, with 10 bases between. CDR3 DNA sequence: TGTGCCAGTGTTGACAGAGATAATTCACCCCTCCACTTT. Translated, it gives CASVDRDNSPLHF.

The chain carries TRBV5-1 and TRBJ2-1, with 8 bases aligning to TRBD2. The CDR3 is made up of 14 amino acids. Germline V gives CDR1 SGHRS, CDR2 YFSETQ. Trimming cost V 4 bases and J 7 bases; bases outside gene matches: 7. As DNA, the CDR3 is TGCGCCAGCAGCCGTCGACTAGCGTCAAATGAGCAGTTCTTC. Protein sequence: CASSRRLASNEQFF.

J is TRBJ1-1 and V is TRBV27; 7 bases fit TRBD1. Germline CDR1 MNHEY, CDR2 SMNVEV (reference sequence). The V and J ends lost 3 bases and 5 bases, in that order; junction bases with no gene match: 9. The CDR3 is 15 amino acids. The CDR3 DNA follows: TGTGCCAGCAGTTTCAGATCGACAGGGTGGACTGAAGCTTTCTTT. It yields the protein CASSFRSTGWTEAFF.

The chain combines TRBV28 with TRBJ1-2, with a weak D call TRBD1 (5 bases). The CDR3 runs 13 residues. CDR1 is MDHEN and CDR2 is SYDVKM in the germline V gene. Trimming shortened V by 2 bases and J by 7 bases, and 11 bases separated the two germline ends. The CDR3 DNA follows: TGTGCCAGCAGTTTAATTCTGAGGGGTGGCTACACCTTC. It specifies CASSLILRGGYTF.

The J gene is TRBJ2-6, the V gene TRBV6-5; no clear D gene. The V gene lost 2 bases and the J gene lost 8 bases, with 10 bases spanning the gap. Per germline, CDR1 MNHEY and CDR2 SVGAGI. CDR3 size: 14 residues. The CDR3: CASSYVGQPNVLTF. The CDR3 bases are TGTGCCAGCAGTTACGTTGGGCAGCCCAACGTCCTGACTTTC.

This sequence joins TRBV3-1 (or the pseudogene TRBV3-2) and TRBJ2-2, with a possible D match to TRBD1 (6 bases). The CDR3 covers 15 residues. Trimming took 2 bases from V and 3 from J, leaving 10 bases between them. From germline, CDR1 is LGHDT and CDR2 YNNKEL (reference sequence). The CDR3: CASSQYRVDTGELFF. Here the CDR3 DNA reads TGTGCCAGCAGCCAATACAGGGTCGACACCGGGGAGCTGTTTTTT.

J is TRBJ2-1 and V is TRBV5-1; D not resolved. Germline V gene sequence: CDR1 SGHRS, CDR2 YFSETQ. V lost 1 base and J lost 6, with 11 bases in between. The CDR3 covers 14 residues. The DNA for the CDR3 is TGCGCCAGCAGCTTGAATGCCCTAGTCAATGAGCAGTTCTTC. This gives the protein CASSLNALVNEQFF.

V usage is TRBV5-1 and J usage is TRBJ2-5; D gene uncertain. The V gene's germline CDR1 is SGHRS and CDR2 YFSETQ. The CDR3 has 14 residues. Trimming stripped 5 bases from V and 2 bases from J, with 13 bases between. CDR3 DNA: TGCGCCAGCAGGGCATTGGTTATTCAAGAGACCCAGTACTTC. Its translation: CASRALVIQETQYF.

This chain uses TRBV19 with TRBJ2-3; no clear D. Per germline, CDR1 LNHDA and CDR2 SQIVND (reference sequence). The CDR3 is 14 amino acids. V lost 4 bases and J 6 bases, leaving 14 bases between the germline ends. This chain's CDR3 is CASSKQSSPDTQYF. The CDR3 region has the DNA TGTGCCAGTAGTAAGCAGTCCTCACCGGATACGCAGTATTTT.

This chain joins TRBV19 and TRBJ2-3; tentatively, D is TRBD1 (6 bases). Between the trimmed V and J ends, which lost 5 bases and 8 bases, there was a span of 23 bases. Per the germline V gene, CDR1 is LNHDA and CDR2 is SQIVND (reference sequence). The CDR3 runs to 16 residues. The CDR3 reads CASSLRGRDFRGTQYF. CDR3 DNA: TGTGCCAGTAGTCTACGCGGACGGGATTTCAGGGGTACGCAGTATTTT. Together with reference TRBV19 and TRBJ2-3, the CDR3 gives the full variable domain: DGGITQSPKYLFRKEGQNVTLSCEQNLNHDAMYWYRQDPGQGLRLIYYSQIVNDFQKGDIAEGYSVSREKKESFPLTVTSAQKNPTAFYLCASSLRGRDFRGTQYFGPGTRLTVL.

The rearrangement links TRBV18 to TRBJ1-1; D unclear. Germline values: CDR1 KGHSH, CDR2 LQKENI. The CDR3 totals 14 residues. V gave up 3 bases and J gave up 1 base, with 9 bases separating them. In DNA form, the CDR3 reads TGTGCCAGCTCACCTTGGACGGAGAACACTGAAGCTTTCTTT. Its protein product is CASSPWTENTEAFF.

In nucleotides, the CDR3 is TGTGCCACCAGTGATGTACTAGCGGTCCCCTACAATGAGCAGTTCTTC. Translated, it gives CATSDVLAVPYNEQFF. This rearrangement joins TRBV24-1 to TRBJ2-1, with 8 bases fitting TRBD2. V trimming: 3 bases; J trimming: 2 bases; junction bases outside the gene matches: 5. Germline CDR1 is KGHDR and CDR2 is SFDVKD. The CDR3 totals 16 residues.

The rearrangement joins TRBV7-3 to TRBJ2-2; maybe TRBD1 (6 bases). Germline V gene data show CDR1 as SGHTA and CDR2 as FQGTGA. The V end was cut by 5 bases, the J end by 8 bases, with 15 bases between. The CDR3 is made up of 14 amino acids. CDR3 protein: CASSVKPGQGELFF. DNA for the CDR3: TGTGCCAGCAGCGTCAAGCCCGGACAGGGGGAGCTGTTTTTT.

The genes are TRBV2 and TRBJ2-7; 9 nucleotides agree with TRBD1. The CDR3 loop spans 12 amino acids. CDR1 SNHLY and CDR2 FYNNEI come from the germline V gene. V gave up 6 bases and J gave up 6 bases; unmatched junction bases: 3. The CDR3 DNA reads as TGTGCCAGCAGCCGGGACAGGGCCGAGCAGTACGTC. Residues: CASSRDRAEQYV.

V usage is TRBV4-1 and J usage is TRBJ2-6; 8 bases fit TRBD2. Germline CDR1 is MGHRA and CDR2 is YSYEKL. This CDR3 is 19 amino acids long. The V segment lost 2 bases and the J segment 5 bases; nucleotides outside the gene matches: 14. The CDR3 loop reads CASSQSVSGVYLRANVLTF. The CDR3 coding sequence is TGCGCCAGCAGCCAATCCGTTAGCGGGGTGTATCTTAGGGCCAACGTCCTGACTTTC.

The CDR3 bases are TGTGCCAGCAGTTACGAGGGGGCGTTATCCGAGCAGTACGTC. Translating it yields CASSYEGALSEQYV. The chain has TRBV6-2 or TRBV6-3 and TRBJ2-7; 7 nucleotides line up with TRBD1. The germline V gene encodes CDR1 MNHEY and CDR2 SVGEGT. The CDR3 sequence is 14 residues long. The V and J ends lost 2 bases and 6 bases, in that order; junction bases with no gene match: 7.

V and J are TRBV25-1 and TRBJ2-6; TRBD2 might be the D (7 bases). V was trimmed by 5 bases and J by 0 bases, leaving 11 bases between them. Germline CDR1 and CDR2: MGHDK and SYGVNS. This CDR3 region has 16 residues. CDR3 residues: CASSHRGASGANVLTF. DNA of the CDR3: TGTGCCAGCAGTCACCGGGGGGCCTCTGGGGCCAACGTCCTGACTTTC. The whole variable domain, filled in from reference TRBV25-1 and TRBJ2-6, reads EADIYQTPRYLVIGTGKKITLECSQTMGHDKMYWYQQDPGMELHLIHYSYGVNSTEKGDLSSESTVSRIRTEHFPLTLESARPSHTSQYLCASSHRGASGANVLTFGAGSRLTVL.

V usage is TRBV5-1 and J usage is TRBJ1-4; TRBD1 agrees at 9 bases. The CDR3 is 15 amino acids. Trimming removed 4 bases from V and 7 bases from J; junction bases left unmatched: 8. From germline, CDR1 is SGHRS and CDR2 YFSETQ. The CDR3 DNA sequence: TGCGCCAGCAGCCCGGAGGGACAGGGAAGTGAAAAACTGTTTTTT. This translates into CASSPEGQGSEKLFF.

J is TRBJ2-1 and V is TRBV18; 9 bases are shared with TRBD1. CDR3 length: 17 residues. CDR1 is KGHSH, CDR2 LQKENI, per germline. The V gene end was trimmed by 4 bases and the J gene end by 6 bases; junction bases not matched to a gene: 13. CDR3 region: CASSRGAPGQGVNEQFF. CDR3 bases: TGTGCCAGCTCACGGGGAGCTCCGGGACAGGGTGTCAATGAGCAGTTCTTC.

In its sample, this clone was seen once. The rearrangement links TRBV9 to TRBJ2-3; possible D gene TRBD2, 7 bases. V was shortened by 4 bases and J by 4 bases, with 16 bases between the two germline ends. The CDR3 spans 15 residues. Germline V gene sequence: CDR1 SGDLS, CDR2 YYNGEE. The CDR3 DNA reads TGTGCCAGCAGCACGCGGGGGCCGGGTGCAGATACGCAGTATTTT. It yields the protein CASSTRGPGADTQYF.

The V call is TRBV2, the J call TRBJ2-2, with 9 bases fitting TRBD1. This CDR3 region has 15 residues. Germline lookup yields CDR1 SNHLY and CDR2 FYNNEI. After removal of 6 bases from V and 4 bases from J, the junction contained 6 bases not matched to a gene. DNA for the CDR3: TGTGCCAGCAGGACACAGGGGGCGCTCACCGGGGAGCTGTTTTTT. Protein: CASRTQGALTGELFF.

V and J are TRBV12-3 or TRBV12-4 and TRBJ2-6, with D maybe TRBD1 (5 bases). The CDR3 length is 13 residues. With 8 bases removed from V and 7 bases from J, the gap between germline ends came to 12 bases. The CDR3, as DNA: TGTGCCAGCCAGACAGTGGGAGCCAACGTCCTGACTTTC. As protein: CASQTVGANVLTF.